These 14 T cell receptor beta chains share one sample of origin, sequenced in a study of T cells in Graves' hyperthyroidism and ophthalmopathy. The source material, RNA transcripts, was used to amplify TCR beta CDR3 regions. The TCR CDR3 was amplified in a first-round RT-PCR using the HTBI primer set. TCRdb re-analysed the multiplex PCR reads in MiXCR, keeping a single row per CDR3 protein. The sample consists of over 400,000 distinct CDR3 sequences, approximately 15% of them appearing once. Sequenced input: blood. Every receptor here comes from a man between 18 and 35 years old with Graves' ophthalmopathy.

This clonotype occurred a few times. J is TRBJ1-2 and V is TRBV4-1; D uncertain. The CDR3 runs to 14 residues. Germline loops: CDR1 MGHRA, CDR2 YSYEKL. V lost 0 bases to trimming and J lost 8 bases, with 13 bases between them. The CDR3 loop is CASSQDLEPRGYTF. The CDR3 DNA reads as TGCGCCAGCAGCCAAGATCTGGAGCCGAGGGGCTACACCTTC.

This clonotype was found once. The CDR3 protein is CASSEGGTSGEQFF. Written as DNA, the CDR3 is TGTGCCAGCAGTGAGGGGGGGACTAGCGGTGAGCAGTTCTTC. This rearrangement joins TRBV2 to TRBJ2-1; 11 bases are shared with TRBD2. The CDR3 is made up of 14 amino acids. V gave up 3 bases and J gave up 9 bases; unmatched junction bases: 4. Germline loops: CDR1 SNHLY, CDR2 FYNNEI.

This clonotype occurred many times. The chain uses TRBV7-9 and TRBJ1-3; unclear D gene. The CDR3 loop spans 16 amino acids. Germline lookup yields CDR1 SEHNR and CDR2 FQNEAQ (reference sequence). The germline V and J ends were trimmed by 5 bases and 4 bases, with 18 bases remaining between them. The CDR3 sequence: CASSSTGEIEGNTIYF. The CDR3 nucleotides read TGTGCCAGCAGCAGCACCGGAGAGATAGAGGGAAACACCATATATTTT.

In its sample, this clonotype was seen many times. The chain employs TRBV5-1 and TRBJ1-1; D gene uncertain. This CDR3 is built from 12 residues. Germline CDR1 reads SGHRS; CDR2 reads YFSETQ. Trimming took off 5 bases at V and 4 bases at J, with 9 bases between the two ends. Written as DNA, the CDR3 is TGCGCCAGCAGTGCTCGGGGCACTGAAGCTTTCTTT. This translates into CASSARGTEAFF.

Regarding this clonotype: A much larger clone sits a single nucleotide away, making a read error possible. V gene TRBV20-1 combines with J gene TRBJ2-6, with no clear D. V lost 4 bases, J lost 2 bases, and 9 bases lay in between. The CDR3 loop spans 14 amino acids. The V gene's germline CDR1 is DFQATT and CDR2 SNEGSKA (reference sequence). The CDR3 region has the DNA TGCAGTGCTAACGATACTGCTGGGGCCAACGTCCTGACTTTC. Translation: CSANDTAGANVLTF.

This clonotype was seen ten or more times. The rearrangement joins TRBV7-2 to TRBJ1-1; D uncertain. The CDR3 extends over 13 amino acids. V was trimmed by 2 bases and J by 11 bases, leaving 15 bases between them. Germline V gene sequence: CDR1 SGHTA, CDR2 FQGNSA. CDR3 bases: TGTGCCAGCAGCTTAAACAGTGAGGTTTTGGCTTTCTTT. Protein sequence: CASSLNSEVLAFF.

This clonotype was picked up one time. The chain combines TRBV4-1 with TRBJ1-1; weak D call: TRBD1 (6 bases). V was pared by 8 bases and J by 1 base, with 17 bases between. CDR3 length equals 15 residues. Looked up from germline, CDR1 is MGHRA and CDR2 is YSYEKL. CDR3 loop: CASVGRGGRNTEAFF. The CDR3 nucleotides read TGCGCCAGCGTTGGGAGAGGGGGGAGGAACACTGAAGCTTTCTTT.

This clonotype was recorded once. A much more abundant neighbour one base away suggests this may be a read error. The chain uses TRBV6-1 and TRBJ2-5; D is tentatively TRBD1 or TRBD2 (5 bases each). Germline-derived CDR1 and CDR2 are MNHNS and SASEGT. The CDR3 is made up of 13 amino acids. The DNA for the CDR3 is TGCGCCAGCAGTGAGCATGGGACAGAGACCCAGTACTTC. Translation: CASSEHGTETQYF.

This clonotype occurred a few times. The chain has TRBV9 and TRBJ2-5; D tentatively reads TRBD1 or TRBD2 (5 bases each). This CDR3 has 13 residues. V lost 3 bases, J lost 7 bases, and 13 bases lay in between. Per the germline V gene, CDR1 is SGDLS and CDR2 is YYNGEE. The DNA for the CDR3 is TGTGCCAGCAGCGGGGACCCTGAGGGGACCCAGTACTTC. This sequence encodes CASSGDPEGTQYF.

This clonotype showed up many times. The V gene is TRBV20-1, the J gene TRBJ2-5, with TRBD1 as a possible D gene (5 bases). Germline values: CDR1 DFQATT, CDR2 SNEGSKA (reference sequence). Between the trimmed V and J ends, which lost 0 bases and 2 bases, there was a span of 13 bases. The length of the CDR3 is 15 residues. CDR3 DNA sequence: TGCAGTGCTAGAGATGGGGCTAGTCCTCAAGAGACCCAGTACTTC. Residues: CSARDGASPQETQYF.

Comments on this clonotype: A much larger clone sits a single nucleotide away, making a read error possible. CDR3 residues: CASSLFLWRAYNEQFF. The CDR3 DNA sequence: TGTGCCAGCAGCTTATTTCTTTGGCGGGCCTACAATGAGCAGTTCTTC. The gene calls are TRBV7-3 and TRBJ2-1; TRBD2 is a possible D gene (5 bases). V lost 2 bases to trimming and J lost 2 bases, with 13 bases between them. Looked up from germline, CDR1 is SGHTA and CDR2 is FQGTGA. This CDR3 region has 16 residues.

This clonotype was recorded many times. This chain connects TRBV20-1 to TRBJ2-3, with D possibly being TRBD2 (6 bases). The ends were cut back, 3 bases at V and 1 base at J, with 17 bases in the middle. Germline loops: CDR1 DFQATT, CDR2 SNEGSKA (reference sequence). This CDR3 has 16 amino acids. CDR3: CSASEVRWGGTDTQYF. The CDR3 nucleotides read TGCAGTGCTAGCGAAGTCAGGTGGGGGGGCACAGATACGCAGTATTTT.

This clonotype has only a few counts. This chain connects TRBV2 to TRBJ1-5; 9 bases align to TRBD1. Germline trimming cut 2 bases from V and 15 bases from J; bases unmatched to any gene: 11. The germline V gene has CDR1 SNHLY and CDR2 FYNNEI. This CDR3 is built from 14 residues. CDR3 nucleotide sequence: TGTGCCAGCAGTGAATGGGACAGGGCGCCCGCCGGGCATTTT. Its protein is CASSEWDRAPAGHF.

The CDR3 here is CASSVGILQETQYF. The CDR3 region has the DNA TGTGCCAGCAGCGTAGGAATATTGCAAGAGACCCAGTACTTC. The chain is built from TRBV9 and TRBJ2-5; D not resolved. Trimming removed 0 bases at V and 2 bases at J, with 8 bases between. The CDR3 loop spans 14 amino acids. Looked up from germline, CDR1 is SGDLS and CDR2 is YYNGEE.